These T cell receptor beta chains were read from a single sample in a study of blood T cell repertoires in COVID-19. Produced via immunoSEQ multiplex PCR; TCRdb's table is partial and in-frame only. Of 250,000 to 300,000 clones in the sample, around nine tenths were seen once. What was sequenced was peripheral blood. These receptors were collected from a woman in her sixties or seventies with COVID-19, enrolled during active disease. The CDR3 runs from the conserved cysteine through the conserved F or W. The D gene is left open where the match is weak. The size entry is marked missing in some rows and otherwise reads once, few, many or a size class.

>TRBV7-2|.|TRBJ2-3|.|14
TGTGCCAGCAGCTTACAGACCCTTCCAGGTACGCAGTATTTT
CASSLQTLPGTQYF
>TRBV5-5|.|TRBJ1-1|.|13
TGTGCCAGCAGCGTGACAGTTAACACTGAAGCTTTCTTT
CASSVTVNTEAFF
>TRBV18|.|TRBJ2-1|TRBD2|14
TGTGCCAGCTCACCCCGGGGGGCCTACAATGAGCAGTTCTTC
CASSPRGAYNEQFF
>TRBV21-1|.|TRBJ2-7|.|15
TGTGCCAGCAGCAAAAGTTTCCTGCGGGCCTACGAGCAGTACTTC
CASSKSFLRAYEQYF
>TRBV11-2|.|TRBJ2-1|TRBD2|15
TGTGCCAGCAGGAGACTAGCGGGGGGAAACAATGAGCAGTTCTTC
CASRRLAGGNNEQFF
>TRBV18|.|TRBJ2-7|.|15
TGTGCCAGCTCACCAGTGGGGCAGGGGCCCTACGAGCAGTACTTC
CASSPVGQGPYEQYF
>TRBV7-2|.|TRBJ1-1|.|13
TGTGCCAGCAGCTTTAACATGGACACTGAAGCTTTCTTT
CASSFNMDTEAFF
>TRBV6-2/TRBV6-3|.|TRBJ1-1|.|13
TGTGCCAGCAGTTACTCATATGGGAGGGAAGCTTTCTTT
CASSYSYGREAFF
>TRBV24-1|.|TRBJ2-4|.|14
TGTGCCACCAGTGATAGGGGGGGCAAAAACATTCAGTACTTC
CATSDRGGKNIQYF
>TRBV4-1|.|TRBJ2-1|.|17
TGCGCCAGCAGCCAAGTGTGGGGGCCCCCCTCCTACAATGAGCAGTTCTTC
CASSQVWGPPSYNEQFF
>TRBV7-6|.|TRBJ2-3|.|15
TGTGCCAGCAGCTTAAGAGATAGATCCACAGATACGCAGTATTTT
CASSLRDRSTDTQYF
>TRBV4-2|.|TRBJ2-3|TRBD2|17
TGTGCCAGCAGCCTCTATCCGGGACTAGCGGGATCAGATACGCAGTATTTT
CASSLYPGLAGSDTQYF
>TRBV19|.|TRBJ2-2|.|15
TGTGCCAGCAGGGGGGCAGGGATCAACACCGGGGAGCTGTTTTTT
CASRGAGINTGELFF
>TRBV28|once|TRBJ1-2|TRBD1|15
TGTGCCAGCAGTTCTCCCGGACAGGGCTTCTATGGCTACACCTTC
CASSSPGQGFYGYTF
>TRBV28|.|TRBJ2-7|TRBD2|15
TGTGCCAGCAGCCTCGGGACTAGCAAACGCTACGAGCAGTACTTC
CASSLGTSKRYEQYF
>TRBV6-5|.|TRBJ2-4|TRBD1|13
TGTGCCAGCAGTTACACGACAGGGTCGGCTCAGTACTTC
CASSYTTGSAQYF
>TRBV10-3|once|TRBJ1-5|TRBD1|16
TGTGCCATCAGTCCCACTATCGACAGGGGTGATCAGCCCCAGCATTTT
CAISPTIDRGDQPQHF
>TRBV27|.|TRBJ1-1|TRBD1|15
TGTGCCAGCAGCCCGACGACAGGGAGGAGGACTGAAGCTTTCTTT
CASSPTTGRRTEAFF